This passage covers 20 T cell receptor beta chains from one sample sequenced in a study of T cells in Graves' hyperthyroidism and ophthalmopathy. TCR beta CDR3 regions were amplified from RNA transcripts. Researchers ran a first-round RT-PCR on the TCR CDR3 using the HTBI primer set. TCRdb reanalysed the multiplex PCR reads using MiXCR and keeps one entry per CDR3 protein. The table lists 500,000 to 600,000 distinct CDR3 sequences, 16% of them singletons. Sequenced sample: blood. Receptor source: a woman aged 18-30 years with Graves' hyperthyroidism.

This clonotype was seen at least ten times. The chain carries TRBV20-1 and TRBJ2-7; 13 bases map to TRBD2. This CDR3 region has 16 residues. Unmatched junction bases numbered 9, after V lost 3 bases and J lost 4 bases. Looked up from germline, CDR1 is DFQATT and CDR2 is SNEGSKA (reference sequence). The chain's CDR3 is CSASLTSGRSSYEQYF. Here the CDR3 DNA reads TGCAGTGCTAGCCTGACTAGCGGGAGGAGTTCTTACGAGCAGTACTTC.

About this clonotype: A much larger clone is a single base away; this may be a read error. The chain carries TRBV20-1 and TRBJ2-1; tentatively, D is TRBD1 or TRBD2 (5 bases each). V was trimmed by 2 bases and J by 5 bases, leaving 13 bases between them. CDR1 DFQATT and CDR2 SNEGSKA come from the germline V gene (reference sequence). CDR3 length: 14 amino acids. The DNA of the CDR3 is TGCAGTGCTAGATCCGGGGCTAGTGACAATGAGCAGTTCTTC. It codes for CSARSGASDNEQFF.

There are a few counts of this clonotype. The rearrangement uses TRBV6-1 and TRBJ1-1; maybe TRBD1 (5 bases). Trimming shortened V by 4 bases and J by 10 bases, and 13 bases separated the two germline ends. CDR3 length: 12 residues. The germline gives CDR1 MNHNS, CDR2 SASEGT. The CDR3 sequence: CASSVGAAGAFF. The CDR3 DNA sequence: TGTGCCAGCAGTGTAGGGGCCGCGGGAGCTTTCTTT.

The chain links TRBV20-1 to TRBJ2-2; D is unclear. Germline V lookup: CDR1 DFQATT, CDR2 SNEGSKA (reference sequence). The V and J ends lost 5 bases and 2 bases respectively, with 15 bases between them. The CDR3 runs to 15 residues. CDR3 protein: CSASPGRVNTGELFF. In DNA, the CDR3 is TGCAGTGCTTCGCCCGGTCGGGTCAACACCGGGGAGCTGTTTTTT.

CDR3 protein: CASSKAWREEETQYF. In DNA form, the CDR3 reads TGTGCCAGCAGCAAGGCGTGGCGCGAGGAGGAGACCCAGTACTTC. V is TRBV7-8 and J is TRBJ2-5; D unresolved. Trimming cost V 5 bases and J 5 bases, with 18 bases left between them. This CDR3 comprises 15 residues. CDR1 is SGHVS and CDR2 is FQNEAQ in the germline V gene.

This clonotype was seen once. The genes are TRBV6-9 and TRBJ2-7; D remains unclear. Germline V gene lookup returns CDR1 MNHGY and CDR2 SVAAGI. V shed 3 bases and J shed 1 base, with 13 bases lying between them. This CDR3 is built from 15 residues. The CDR3 coding sequence is TGTGCCAGCAGTTACACCCGATGGAAATCCTACGAGCAGTACTTC. This codes for CASSYTRWKSYEQYF.

This clonotype appeared many times. The chain joins TRBV5-6 to TRBJ1-2; the D gene is possibly TRBD1 (5 bases). With 0 bases removed from V and 3 bases from J, the gap between germline ends came to 9 bases. This CDR3 has 14 residues. The germline CDR1 and CDR2 sequences are SGHDT and YYEEEE. As DNA, the CDR3 is TGTGCCAGCAGCTTGGTTCGGGGGGACTATGGCTACACCTTC. Amino acid sequence: CASSLVRGDYGYTF.

This clonotype has a handful of counts. The V gene is TRBV28, the J gene TRBJ2-1; D unresolved. This CDR3 contains 15 residues. V was cut by 6 bases and J by 0 bases, with 12 bases left in between. CDR1 and CDR2 from the germline V gene are MDHEN and SYDVKM. The CDR3 DNA sequence: TGTGCCAGCAGCCCAGGATGGAGCTCCTACAATGAGCAGTTCTTC. It codes for CASSPGWSSYNEQFF.

V usage is TRBV20-1 and J usage is TRBJ2-1, with TRBD2 matching 7 bases. The CDR3 contains 16 residues. In germline, CDR1 is DFQATT, CDR2 SNEGSKA (reference sequence). With 0 bases clipped from V and 3 bases from J, the junction kept 8 bases outside the gene matches. The CDR3 DNA is TGCAGTGCTAGAGATTCGGCTGGGGGGGTCTACAATGAGCAGTTCTTC. Translation: CSARDSAGGVYNEQFF.

This clonotype appeared many times. The rearrangement joins TRBV20-1 to TRBJ1-2, with 8 bases that match TRBD1. V lost 6 bases, J lost 4 bases, and 4 bases stayed unmatched. This CDR3 region has 12 residues. The V gene's germline CDR1 is DFQATT and CDR2 SNEGSKA (reference sequence). The CDR3 nucleotides read TGCAGTGCGGGGGACAGGACCTATGGCTACACCTTC. Its protein is CSAGDRTYGYTF.

This chain uses TRBV6-9 with TRBJ1-1, with TRBD1 matching over 7 bases. The CDR3 contains 13 residues. Germline V CDR1 and CDR2: MNHGY, SVAAGI. J gave up 7 bases and V 5 bases, and 7 bases lay outside the gene matches. The CDR3 DNA reads TGTGCCAGCAGTATTAGGGGGCCGGGTGAAGCTTTCTTT. This translates into CASSIRGPGEAFF.

CDR3 protein: CSARPVEEQYF. CDR3 sequence (DNA): TGCAGTGCTAGGCCGGTAGAAGAGCAGTACTTC. This chain joins TRBV20-1 and TRBJ2-7; no clear D. Trimming left V 3 bases short and J 7 bases short, with 10 bases between. The CDR3 covers 11 residues. Germline loops: CDR1 DFQATT, CDR2 SNEGSKA (reference sequence).

A word on this clonotype: Lacking the conserved final phenylalanine or tryptophan, this CDR3 likely reflects a read error. In DNA, the CDR3 is TGTGCCAGCTCACCAGGACAGGGAATGAACACCGGGGAGCTGTTTTCT. Translation gives CASSPGQGMNTGELFS. The chain is built from TRBV18 and TRBJ2-2; TRBD1 aligns across 8 bases. Germline CDR1 reads KGHSH; CDR2 reads LQKENI. The CDR3 runs to 16 residues. The J segment lost 1 base and the V segment lost 2 bases, leaving 3 bases of the junction unmatched.

V is TRBV3-1 and J is TRBJ2-3; 9 positions agree with TRBD2. V was clipped by 4 bases and J by 5 bases; unmatched bases: 13. The CDR3 runs 17 residues. CDR1 is LGHDT and CDR2 is YNNKEL in the germline V gene (reference sequence). The CDR3 DNA reads as TGTGCCAGCAGCCGCAGAGGGCCTAGCGGGAAAGAAGATACGCAGTATTTT. Translating gives CASSRRGPSGKEDTQYF.

In this sample, this clonotype turned up a few times. The CDR3 spells CATKLGTGTDTQYF. CDR3 nucleotide sequence: TGTGCCACCAAACTCGGGACAGGGACAGATACGCAGTATTTT. The chain recombines TRBV19 with TRBJ2-3; 9 nucleotides line up with TRBD1. With V trimmed by 10 bases and J by 3 bases, 8 bases remained unmatched. This CDR3 region has 14 residues. Germline CDR1 is LNHDA and CDR2 is SQIVND (reference sequence). The full variable domain, with the rest looked up from reference TRBV19 and TRBJ2-3, is DGGITQSPKYLFRKEGQNVTLSCEQNLNHDAMYWYRQDPGQGLRLIYYSQIVNDFQKGDIAEGYSVSREKKESFPLTVTSAQKNPTAFYLCATKLGTGTDTQYFGPGTRLTVL.

About this clonotype itself: Since a much larger clone is just one base distant, this may be a read error. The chain combines TRBV28 with TRBJ2-2; D remains ambiguous. This CDR3 is 13 amino acids long. Deletions cut 6 bases from V and 1 base from J, with 6 bases between. Germline CDR1 MDHEN, CDR2 SYDVKM. CDR3 in amino acids: CASRLQNTGELFF. The CDR3 nucleotides read TGTGCCAGCAGGTTACAGAACACCGGGGAGCTGTTTTTT.

The V gene is TRBV11-2, the J gene TRBJ2-7, with no clear D. V was pared by 6 bases and J by 2 bases, with 14 bases between. The CDR3 has 14 amino acids. Germline values: CDR1 SGHAT, CDR2 FQNNGV. CDR3 sequence: CASSSGRPPYEQYF. DNA of the CDR3: TGTGCCAGCAGTTCAGGACGGCCGCCCTACGAGCAGTACTTC. Looking up the rest from reference TRBV11-2 and TRBJ2-7 gives the full variable domain: EAGVAQSPRYKIIEKRQSVAFWCNPISGHATLYWYQQILGQGPKLLIQFQNNGVVDDSQLPKDRFSAERLKGVDSTLKIQPAKLEDSAVYLCASSSGRPPYEQYFGPGTRLTVT.

There are a few counts of this clonotype. J is TRBJ1-4 and V is TRBV7-2; D perhaps matches TRBD1 (5 bases). V was cut by 4 bases and J by 8 bases, with 14 bases left in between. Germline V CDR1 and CDR2: SGHTA, FQGNSA. The CDR3 has 14 residues. The CDR3 reads CASSSQGVGEKLFF. The CDR3 nucleotides are TGTGCCAGCAGCTCGCAGGGCGTTGGCGAAAAACTGTTTTTT.

This clonotype showed up many times. This CDR3 is CASSLRLVPDTQYF. The CDR3 DNA sequence: TGCGCCAGCAGCCTACGACTAGTCCCAGATACGCAGTATTTT. The V gene is TRBV5-1, the J gene TRBJ2-3, with D perhaps TRBD2 (6 bases). CDR1 and CDR2 (germline): SGHRS, YFSETQ. This CDR3 has 14 amino acids. V was cut by 4 bases and J by 4 bases, with 13 bases left in between. The whole variable domain, remainder taken from reference TRBV5-1 and TRBJ2-3, is KAGVTQTPRYLIKTRGQQVTLSCSPISGHRSVSWYQQTPGQGLQFLFEYFSETQRNKGNFPGRFSGRQFSNSRSEMNVSTLELGDSALYLCASSLRLVPDTQYFGPGTRLTVL.

This chain uses TRBV19 with TRBJ2-5; D unclear. Trimming stripped 3 bases from V and 5 bases from J, with 10 bases between. Per the germline V gene, CDR1 is LNHDA and CDR2 is SQIVND (reference sequence). The CDR3 is made up of 13 amino acids. CDR3 nucleotide sequence: TGTGCCAGTAGTATCGGGTTTGAGGAGACCCAGTACTTC. Translating gives CASSIGFEETQYF.